This T cell receptor beta chain is from a study of identifying expanded T cells in peripheral blood. Unmatched junction bases numbered 7, after V lost 5 bases and J lost 3 bases. The CDR3 extends over 14 amino acids. Germline V gene lookup returns CDR1 MNHEY and CDR2 SVGAGI. The method was immunoSEQ multiplex PCR; TCRdb's version includes in-frame clones alone and lacks a portion of them. The table records approximately 140,000 clones, about 86% of them present only once. During the collection period, no donor immune events like infections were recorded. This rearrangement joins TRBV6-5 to TRBJ2-7; 7 positions agree with TRBD2. The receptor's source is a person between 18 and 69 years old in good health. The specimen was blood. CDR3 DNA sequence: TGTGCCAGCAGTGCCCCGGGACTAAACTACGAGCAGTACTTC. Translation: CASSAPGLNYEQYF.